Listed here are 2 T cell receptor beta chains from one sample, sequenced in a study of shared clonotypes between healthy human individuals. Method: immunoSEQ multiplex PCR; TCRdb's copy keeps in-frame clones and lacks some. The sample lists about 510,000 clones, almost 97% occurring once. The sequencing sample was made of naive CD4+ T cells sorted from blood. This sample's subset: CD45RA+ positively selected. The receptor set was obtained from a woman in her twenties or thirties in good health.

The chain combines TRBV11-3 with TRBJ2-3; 10 bases are a match to TRBD2. Germline trimming cut 5 bases from V and 6 bases from J; bases unmatched to any gene: 8. Germline loops: CDR1 SGHNT, CDR2 YENEEA. This CDR3 is 15 amino acids long. CDR3 region: CASSRLAGVGDTQYF. DNA of the CDR3: TGTGCCAGCAGCAGGCTAGCGGGAGTCGGGGATACGCAGTATTTT.

This chain joins TRBV6-6 and TRBJ2-7; 8 nucleotides align to TRBD1. Germline V gene sequence: CDR1 MNHNY, CDR2 SVGAGI (reference sequence). With V trimmed by 6 bases and J by 2 bases, 9 bases remained unmatched. The CDR3 consists of 15 residues. The DNA of the CDR3 is TGTGCCAGCAGCAACACTAGACAGGGGACCTACGAGCAGTACTTC. It specifies CASSNTRQGTYEQYF.